The clone carrying this TCR beta chain has ten or more counts. Its antigen is undetermined. These data are taken from a study of identical twins. Study outcomes and limitations: Part of the zero-insertion signal could reflect confounding by invariant MAIT and iNKT cells.

The germline V gene encodes CDR1 SEHNR and CDR2 FQNEAQ (reference sequence). The V end lost 4 bases, the J end lost 5 bases, and 14 bases lay between the germline ends. The CDR3 runs 15 residues. TCRdb re-called the 5' RACE reads with MiXCR, one entry per CDR3 protein. Of under 350,000 distinct CDR3 sequences listed, roughly 9% were seen once; the top ten hold roughly 7%. The sample was also reused in another study, on yellow fever vaccine responses in identical twins.

The sequence was obtained from a woman between 18 and 29 years old in good health. The chain couples TRBV7-9 to TRBJ2-2; possibly TRBD1 for D (5 bases). The sample comprised CD8+ T cells sorted from blood. CDR3 region: CASSSQSGITGELFF. The CDR3 nucleotides read TGTGCCAGCAGCTCACAGTCAGGGATAACCGGGGAGCTGTTTTTT.